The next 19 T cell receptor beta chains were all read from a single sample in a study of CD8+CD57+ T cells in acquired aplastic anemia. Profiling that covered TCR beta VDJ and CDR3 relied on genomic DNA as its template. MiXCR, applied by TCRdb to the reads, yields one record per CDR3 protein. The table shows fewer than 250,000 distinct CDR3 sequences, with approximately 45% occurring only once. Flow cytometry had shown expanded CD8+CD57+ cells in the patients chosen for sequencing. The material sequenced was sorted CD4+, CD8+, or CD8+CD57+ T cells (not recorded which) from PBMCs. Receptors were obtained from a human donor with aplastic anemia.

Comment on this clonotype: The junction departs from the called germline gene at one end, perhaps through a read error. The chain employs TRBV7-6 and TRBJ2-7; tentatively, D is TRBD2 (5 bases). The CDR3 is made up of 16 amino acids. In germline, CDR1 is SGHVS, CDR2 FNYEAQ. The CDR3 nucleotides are TGTACCAGCAGCGGTCAATTAGACCGCGAGGGCTACGAGCAGTACTTC. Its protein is CTSSGQLDREGYEQYF.

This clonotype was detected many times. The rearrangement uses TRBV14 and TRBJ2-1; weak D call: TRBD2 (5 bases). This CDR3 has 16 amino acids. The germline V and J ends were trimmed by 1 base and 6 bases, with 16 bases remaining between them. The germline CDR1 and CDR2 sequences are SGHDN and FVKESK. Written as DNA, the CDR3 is TGTGCCAGCAGCCAAGGTCGGTGGGAGCCTATCAATGAGCAGTTCTTC. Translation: CASSQGRWEPINEQFF.

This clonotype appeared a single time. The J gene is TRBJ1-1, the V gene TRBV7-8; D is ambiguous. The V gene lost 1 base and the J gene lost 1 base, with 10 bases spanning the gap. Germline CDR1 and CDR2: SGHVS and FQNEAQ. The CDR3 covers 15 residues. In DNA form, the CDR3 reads TGTGCCAGCAGCTTAGAGGTCAGCACGAACACTGAAGCTTTCTTT. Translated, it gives CASSLEVSTNTEAFF. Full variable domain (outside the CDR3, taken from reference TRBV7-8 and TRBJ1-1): GAGVSQSPRYKVAKRGQDVALRCDPISGHVSLFWYQQALGQGPEFLTYFQNEAQLDKSGLPSDRFFAERPEGSVSTLKIQRTQQEDSAVYLCASSLEVSTNTEAFFGQGTRLTVV.

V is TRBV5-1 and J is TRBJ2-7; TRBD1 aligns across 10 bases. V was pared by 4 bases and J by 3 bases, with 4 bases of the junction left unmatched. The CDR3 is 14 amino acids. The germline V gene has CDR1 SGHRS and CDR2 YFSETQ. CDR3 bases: TGCGCCAGCAGCGGGACAGGGGCGTACTACGAGCAGTACTTC. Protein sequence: CASSGTGAYYEQYF.

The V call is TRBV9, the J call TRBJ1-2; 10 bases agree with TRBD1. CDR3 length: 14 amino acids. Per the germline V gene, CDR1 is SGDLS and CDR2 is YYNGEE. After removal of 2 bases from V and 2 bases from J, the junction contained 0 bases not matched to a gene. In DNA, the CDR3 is TGTGCCAGCAGCGTGGGACAGGGGAACTATGGCTACACCTTC. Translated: CASSVGQGNYGYTF.

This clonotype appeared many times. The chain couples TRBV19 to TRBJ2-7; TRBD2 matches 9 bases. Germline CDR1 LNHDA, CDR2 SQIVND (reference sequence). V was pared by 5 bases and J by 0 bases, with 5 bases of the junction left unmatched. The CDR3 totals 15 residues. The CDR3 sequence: CASSPSGTPSYEQYF. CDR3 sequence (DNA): TGTGCCAGTAGTCCTAGCGGGACCCCCTCCTACGAGCAGTACTTC.

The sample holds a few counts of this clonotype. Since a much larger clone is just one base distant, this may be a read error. The CDR3 reads CASSSRAGITYEQYF. The CDR3 nucleotides read TGTGCCAGCAGTTCCAGGGCAGGTATTACCTACGAGCAGTACTTC. The chain carries TRBV12-3 or TRBV12-4 and TRBJ2-7; tentative D call: TRBD1 (5 bases). CDR3 length equals 15 residues. V lost 4 bases to trimming and J lost 2 bases, with 15 bases between them.

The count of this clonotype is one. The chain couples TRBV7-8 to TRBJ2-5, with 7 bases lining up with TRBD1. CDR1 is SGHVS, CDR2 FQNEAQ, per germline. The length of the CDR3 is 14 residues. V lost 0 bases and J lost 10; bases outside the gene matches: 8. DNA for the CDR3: TGTGCCAGCAGCTTAGCGGGGACAGCGATCGACCAGTACTTC. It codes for CASSLAGTAIDQYF. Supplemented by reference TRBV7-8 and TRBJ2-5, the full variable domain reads GAGVSQSPRYKVAKRGQDVALRCDPISGHVSLFWYQQALGQGPEFLTYFQNEAQLDKSGLPSDRFFAERPEGSVSTLKIQRTQQEDSAVYLCASSLAGTAIDQYFGPGTRLLVL.

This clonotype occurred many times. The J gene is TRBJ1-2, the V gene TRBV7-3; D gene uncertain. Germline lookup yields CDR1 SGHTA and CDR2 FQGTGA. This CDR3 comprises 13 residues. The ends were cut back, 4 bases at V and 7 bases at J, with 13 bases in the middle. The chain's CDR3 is CASSSMQAVGYTF. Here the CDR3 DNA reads TGTGCCAGCAGCTCCATGCAAGCAGTTGGCTACACCTTC.

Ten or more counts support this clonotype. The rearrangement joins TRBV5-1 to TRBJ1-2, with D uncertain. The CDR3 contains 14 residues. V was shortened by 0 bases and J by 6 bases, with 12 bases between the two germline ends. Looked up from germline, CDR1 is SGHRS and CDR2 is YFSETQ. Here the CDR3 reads CASSLGRPKDGYTF. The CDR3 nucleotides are TGCGCCAGCAGCTTGGGGCGTCCAAAGGATGGCTACACCTTC.

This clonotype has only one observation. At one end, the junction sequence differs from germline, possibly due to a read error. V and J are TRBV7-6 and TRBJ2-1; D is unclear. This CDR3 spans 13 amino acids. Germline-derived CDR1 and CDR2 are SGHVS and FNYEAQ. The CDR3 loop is CAGSLAEENEQFF. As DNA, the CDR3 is TGTGCCGGCAGCTTAGCTGAGGAAAATGAGCAGTTCTTC.

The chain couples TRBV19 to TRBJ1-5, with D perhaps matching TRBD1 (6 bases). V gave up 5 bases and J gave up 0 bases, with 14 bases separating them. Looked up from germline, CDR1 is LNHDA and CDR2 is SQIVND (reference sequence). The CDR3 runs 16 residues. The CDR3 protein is CASSVTQGTSNQPQHF. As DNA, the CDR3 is TGTGCCAGTAGTGTTACGCAGGGGACTAGCAATCAGCCCCAGCATTTT. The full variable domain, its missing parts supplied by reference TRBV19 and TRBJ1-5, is DGGITQSPKYLFRKEGQNVTLSCEQNLNHDAMYWYRQDPGQGLRLIYYSQIVNDFQKGDIAEGYSVSREKKESFPLTVTSAQKNPTAFYLCASSVTQGTSNQPQHFGDGTRLSIL.

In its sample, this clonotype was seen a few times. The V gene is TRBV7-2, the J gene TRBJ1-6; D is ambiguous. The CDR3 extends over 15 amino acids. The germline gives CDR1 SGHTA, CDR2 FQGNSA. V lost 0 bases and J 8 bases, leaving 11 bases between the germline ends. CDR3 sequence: CASSLALTVYSPLHF. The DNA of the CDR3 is TGTGCCAGCAGCTTAGCGCTGACCGTCTATTCACCCCTCCACTTT.

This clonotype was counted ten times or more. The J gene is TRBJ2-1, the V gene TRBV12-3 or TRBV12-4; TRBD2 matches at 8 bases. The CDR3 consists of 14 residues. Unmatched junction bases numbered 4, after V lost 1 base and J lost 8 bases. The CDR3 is CASSLGGGNDEQFF. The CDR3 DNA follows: TGTGCCAGCAGTTTAGGCGGGGGGAACGATGAGCAGTTCTTC.

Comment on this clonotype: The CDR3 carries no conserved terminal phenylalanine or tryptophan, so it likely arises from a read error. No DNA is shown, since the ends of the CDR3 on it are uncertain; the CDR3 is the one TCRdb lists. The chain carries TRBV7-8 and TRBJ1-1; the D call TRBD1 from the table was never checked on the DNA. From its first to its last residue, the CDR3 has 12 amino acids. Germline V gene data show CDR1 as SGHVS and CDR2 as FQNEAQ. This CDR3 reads CASSARDTSSTS.

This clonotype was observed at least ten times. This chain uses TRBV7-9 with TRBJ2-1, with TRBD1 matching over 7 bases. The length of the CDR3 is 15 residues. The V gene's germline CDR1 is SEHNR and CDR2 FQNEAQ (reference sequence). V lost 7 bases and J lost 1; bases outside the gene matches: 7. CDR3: CASTNTGASYNEQFF. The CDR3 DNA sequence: TGTGCCAGCACTAACACAGGGGCTTCCTACAATGAGCAGTTCTTC.

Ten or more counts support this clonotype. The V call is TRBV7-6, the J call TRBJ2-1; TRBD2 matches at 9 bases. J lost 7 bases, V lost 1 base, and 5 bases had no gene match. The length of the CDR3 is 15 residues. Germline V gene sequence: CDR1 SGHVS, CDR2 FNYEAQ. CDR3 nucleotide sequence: TGTGCCAGCAGCTTAGGGACTAGCGAAGAGAATGAGCAGTTCTTC. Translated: CASSLGTSEENEQFF.

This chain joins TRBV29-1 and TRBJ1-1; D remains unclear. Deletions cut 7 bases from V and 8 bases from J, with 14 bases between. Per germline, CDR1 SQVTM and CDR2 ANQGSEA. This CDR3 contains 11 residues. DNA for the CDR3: TGCAGCGCCGCCGCAGATGTGGAAGCTTTCTTT. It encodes CSAAADVEAFF. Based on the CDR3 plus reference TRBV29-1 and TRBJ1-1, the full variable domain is SAVISQKPSRDICQRGTSLTIQCQVDSQVTMMFWYRQQPGQSLTLIATANQGSEATYESGFVIDKFPISRPNLTFSTLTVSNMSPEDSSIYLCSAAADVEAFFGQGTRLTVV.

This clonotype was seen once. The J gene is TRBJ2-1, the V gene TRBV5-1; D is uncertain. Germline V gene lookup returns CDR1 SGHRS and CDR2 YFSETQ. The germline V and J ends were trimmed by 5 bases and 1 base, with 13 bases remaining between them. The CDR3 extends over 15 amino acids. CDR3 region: CASSTKVLSYNEQFF. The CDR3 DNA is TGCGCCAGCAGTACTAAAGTTCTATCCTACAATGAGCAGTTCTTC.